The following is a TCR beta chain sequence with its context. Its target antigen remains unknown. No base qualities exist here, and no much larger clone lies one base off it. This specimen comes from a study of T cells in Graves' hyperthyroidism and ophthalmopathy (dated by TCRdb to the late 2010s). Regarding the complete study: Peripheral blood was collected at initial diagnosis, before any treatment. TCR Vbeta CDR3 sequencing of 120 to 150 peripheral blood samples (roughly 41 ophthalmopathy, about 75 hyperthyroidism and some 17 progressor patients) is reported in the paper. A discovery cohort of about a hundred patients, 43 with Graves' ophthalmopathy and about 58 with stable Graves' hyperthyroidism, was used to find distinguishing TCR V-J signatures. Whether ophthalmopathy could be predicted prospectively was tested in an independent validation cohort made up of 18 to 20 hyperthyroidism patients plus 17 patients who later progressed to ophthalmopathy. The 95 to 100 discovery patients were divided at random into training and test sets in a 7:3 ratio. After sampling, hyperthyroidism patients received methimazole starting at 30 mg daily, and ophthalmopathy patients received high-dose intravenous methylprednisolone. In addition, the study compared T-cell repertoires in thyroid tissue and in blood from six Graves' hyperthyroidism patients. The study at large found these results: Sample size was not statistically predetermined, and blinding of investigators to group allocation was not performed. A model built on a 13 V-J signature distinguished ophthalmopathy from stable hyperthyroidism, reaching roughly 88% sensitivity and under 84% specificity in cross-validation and 80%/75% in testing. In validation, the model predicted progression to ophthalmopathy with approximately 71% sensitivity and over 72% specificity, a median of 6.5 months before onset. Most expanded thyroid clonotypes (frequency above 0.001) were also detected in blood, suggesting blood repertoires may reflect thyroid immune responses.

The TCR beta CDR3 regions were amplified from the RNA transcripts. A first-round RT-PCR of the TCR CDR3 used the HTBI primer set with the Qiagen OneStep RT-PCR kit. Libraries were constructed in a second round of multiplex PCR, after which size selection and purification were performed. Sequencing of the libraries was done on an Illumina HiSeq2000 using paired-end 100 bp reads. The study's processing was this. SOAPnuke was used to process the raw data, throwing out any read that contained adapters or uncalled bases, had a mean Phred below 15, or lacked an exact constant-primer or identifier match. High-quality paired reads were merged with COPE v1.2.5, and unique nucleotide sequences were defined as clonotypes. MiTCR v1.1 was used to align the clonotypes against IMGT TRBV, TRBD and TRBJ reference segments. Analysis was restricted to V-J combinations with a frequency above 0.0001, which covered 99% to 99.2% of repertoires. The TCS score was defined as the ratio of F50 (clonal expansion) to E x V (chaos), calculated using BLOSUM62-based TCRdist between CDR3 peptides within each V-J. Welch's t-statistics and random forest reduced 450 to 600 V-J features to about 12, which were used in a naive Bayes classifier (R e1071). TCRdb itself trimmed the public reads at Q25 with fastp, ran MiXCR and retained productive beta chains. Rows with one shared CDR3 protein collapse into an entry with the most common genes and DNA. The V and J calls were determined by TCRdb, not by the authors. For this sample there are 600,000 to 650,000 distinct CDR3 sequences; around 16% appear just once. The ten largest clones take up 3% to 4.5% of the sample.

Stable Graves' hyperthyroidism was defined as the absence of progression to ophthalmopathy over 18 months of follow-up. Hyperthyroidism patients were newly diagnosed, with disease duration under 2 months, and aged 18 to 65 years. The study excluded patients with uncontrolled infections, other autoimmune diseases, pregnancy or lactation. Diagnoses were established on the basis of clinical symptoms, serum thyroxine and TRAb, thyroid ultrasound, and orbital computed tomography. PBMCs were isolated from more than 8 ml of fresh peripheral blood by Ficoll-Paque density gradient centrifugation. Total RNA was extracted with Trizol reagent, and quality was checked on an Agilent 2100 Bioanalyzer. The germline V gene (reference sequence) specifies LNHDA as CDR1 and SQIVND as CDR2. Trimming removed 1 base from V and 6 bases from J, leaving 9 bases between the germline ends. CDR3 length: 13 amino acids, cysteine to phenylalanine. The DNA shown is the 39-base CDR3, in frame from base 1.

Specimen: blood. The chain employs TRBV19 and TRBJ1-1, with the identity of the D gene unclear. The origin of this receptor is a woman younger than 45 with Graves' hyperthyroidism. The CDR3 amino acid sequence is: CASSIVAGSEAFF. The nucleotide sequence is given as TGTGCCAGTAGTATAGTCGCGGGGTCTGAAGCTTTCTTT.